This T cell receptor (beta chain) was identified during a study of cytomegalovirus exposure and HLA in healthy donors. Findings and caveats of the study: When analyzed later, the rates of TCR association showed variation by HLA locus, with DRB1 the most and HLA-C the fewest.

Healthy bone marrow donors made up the cohort. Worth noting for this clone: Its antigen is undetermined.

V gave up 0 bases and J gave up 4 bases, with 16 bases separating them. Looked up from germline, CDR1 is LGHNA and CDR2 is YNFKEQ. CDR3 size: 17 residues. The PCR contained 60 Vbeta and 13 Jbeta primers. Generated by immunoSEQ multiplex PCR, the TCRdb table keeps only in-frame clones and is missing some. The sample carries roughly 98,000 clones, roughly three quarters recorded once. This chain connects TRBV4-2 to TRBJ2-4, with D possibly matching TRBD2 (6 bases). This sequence was found in a female donor in good health and CMV-seronegative. The specimen sequenced was PBMCs. CDR3 sequence reads: CASSQDFGGPPKNIQYF. The CDR3 nucleotides read TGTGCCAGCAGCCAAGATTTCGGGGGACCCCCAAAAAACATTCAGTACTTC.